This T cell receptor (beta chain) was captured by sequencing in a study of shared clonotypes between healthy human individuals. V was pared by 6 bases and J by 7 bases, with 21 bases between. The CDR3 covers 15 residues. Germline V gene sequence: CDR1 MNHEY, CDR2 SVGAGI. Sequencing used immunoSEQ multiplex PCR; TCRdb keeps in-frame clones, though not all of them. The sample yields over 850,000 clones, more than 75% seen once. This TCR was recovered from a man younger than 30 in good health. Some clones in this sample may be carry-over from other donors' samples. The material sequenced was memory CD4+ T cells from PBMCs. Specified subset: CD45RA-negative fraction. The chain couples TRBV6-5 to TRBJ1-2, with D possibly being TRBD1 (6 bases). CDR3 nucleotide sequence: TGTGCCAGCAGCCGGGGTACCACAGGGAAGGGTGGCTACACCTTC. Translating it yields CASSRGTTGKGGYTF.